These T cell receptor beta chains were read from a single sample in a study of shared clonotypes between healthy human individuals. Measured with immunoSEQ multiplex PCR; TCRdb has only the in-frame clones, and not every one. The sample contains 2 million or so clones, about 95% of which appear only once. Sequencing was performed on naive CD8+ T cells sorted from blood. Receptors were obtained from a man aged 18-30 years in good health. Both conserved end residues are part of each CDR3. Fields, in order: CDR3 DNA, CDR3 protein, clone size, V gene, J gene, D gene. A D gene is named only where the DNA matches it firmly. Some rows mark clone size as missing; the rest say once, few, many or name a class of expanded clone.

CDR3 DNA: TGTGCCAGCAGCTTGCAGGGCGGGGGTCGGTACGAGCAGTACTTC; CDR3 protein: CASSLQGGGRYEQYF; clone size: few; V gene: TRBV5-6; J gene: TRBJ2-7; D gene: TRBD2
CDR3 DNA: TGTGCCAGCCGGGGGTGGGGAACCGGGGAGCTGTTTTTT; CDR3 protein: CASRGWGTGELFF; clone size: NA; V gene: TRBV27; J gene: TRBJ2-2; D gene: NA
CDR3 DNA: TGTGCCAGCAGTCCCCGGGGTGCGGGAGGAGTATACGAGCAGTACTTC; CDR3 protein: CASSPRGAGGVYEQYF; clone size: NA; V gene: TRBV13; J gene: TRBJ2-7; D gene: TRBD2
CDR3 DNA: TGTGCCAGCAGCTTATCAGCGGGGCCCCTCCACTTT; CDR3 protein: CASSLSAGPLHF; clone size: once; V gene: TRBV5-5; J gene: TRBJ1-6; D gene: NA
CDR3 DNA: TGTGCCAGCAGCGAGGGACAGGGGGCTCCCGAGCAGTACTTC; CDR3 protein: CASSEGQGAPEQYF; clone size: NA; V gene: TRBV13; J gene: TRBJ2-7; D gene: TRBD1
CDR3 DNA: TGTGCCATCAGCCTAGGTTGGGGGACAGAAGATTCACCCCTCCACTTT; CDR3 protein: CAISLGWGTEDSPLHF; clone size: NA; V gene: TRBV10-3; J gene: TRBJ1-6; D gene: TRBD1
CDR3 DNA: TGTGCCAGCAGTGAACAACTTACCCTCTCCTACGAGCAGTACTTC; CDR3 protein: CASSEQLTLSYEQYF; clone size: NA; V gene: TRBV2; J gene: TRBJ2-7; D gene: NA
CDR3 DNA: TGCGCCAGCAGCCAAGACCCAGGCTACACAGATACGCAGTATTTT; CDR3 protein: CASSQDPGYTDTQYF; clone size: once; V gene: TRBV4-1; J gene: TRBJ2-3; D gene: NA
CDR3 DNA: TGTGCCAGCAGTTGGCTTATCAATCAGCCCCAGCATTTT; CDR3 protein: CASSWLINQPQHF; clone size: NA; V gene: TRBV28; J gene: TRBJ1-5; D gene: NA
CDR3 DNA: TGTGCCAGCAGTTTATCCCTTATTGGGGTCAGGGAGCAGTACTTC; CDR3 protein: CASSLSLIGVREQYF; clone size: NA; V gene: TRBV28; J gene: TRBJ2-7; D gene: NA
CDR3 DNA: TGTGCCAGCAGTTTCTTGAGGAACACTGAAGCTTTCTTT; CDR3 protein: CASSFLRNTEAFF; clone size: NA; V gene: TRBV28; J gene: TRBJ1-1; D gene: NA
CDR3 DNA: TGTGCCAGCAGGCCGGGAGCGGGACTGACCCAGTACTTC; CDR3 protein: CASRPGAGLTQYF; clone size: NA; V gene: TRBV27; J gene: TRBJ2-5; D gene: TRBD2
CDR3 DNA: TGCGCCAGCAGTGCGGACACCGAAGAGACCCAGTACTTC; CDR3 protein: CASSADTEETQYF; clone size: NA; V gene: TRBV10-1; J gene: TRBJ2-5; D gene: NA
CDR3 DNA: TGTGCCAGCAGTGCTGTTGGTCCCTACAATGAGCAGTTCTTC; CDR3 protein: CASSAVGPYNEQFF; clone size: NA; V gene: TRBV2; J gene: TRBJ2-1; D gene: NA
CDR3 DNA: TGTGCCATCAGTGAGTTAACCGGGGATGGCTACACCTTC; CDR3 protein: CAISELTGDGYTF; clone size: NA; V gene: TRBV10-3; J gene: TRBJ1-2; D gene: NA
CDR3 DNA: TGTGCCAGTAGTCTCTCCGTGGGGGGCGGTGAGCAGTTCTTC; CDR3 protein: CASSLSVGGGEQFF; clone size: once; V gene: TRBV19; J gene: TRBJ2-1; D gene: NA
CDR3 DNA: TGCGCCAGCAGCCAAGATCCGGGGGGCCTTCTAACCGAGCAGTACTTC; CDR3 protein: CASSQDPGGLLTEQYF; clone size: NA; V gene: TRBV4-1; J gene: TRBJ2-7; D gene: NA
CDR3 DNA: TGTGCCAGCAGCTTGGAACCAGATACGCAGTATTTT; CDR3 protein: CASSLEPDTQYF; clone size: NA; V gene: TRBV5-4; J gene: TRBJ2-3; D gene: NA
CDR3 DNA: TGTGCCAGCAGCTTAGCAGCGTGGGAGACCCAGTACTTC; CDR3 protein: CASSLAAWETQYF; clone size: NA; V gene: TRBV11-2; J gene: TRBJ2-5; D gene: NA
CDR3 DNA: TGTGCCAGCAGTTTATATTTGGAGGATACGCAGTATTTT; CDR3 protein: CASSLYLEDTQYF; clone size: NA; V gene: TRBV27; J gene: TRBJ2-3; D gene: NA
CDR3 DNA: TGTGCCAGCAGCCAGAAGGGACAGGGTGACTACGAGCAGTACTTC; CDR3 protein: CASSQKGQGDYEQYF; clone size: NA; V gene: TRBV5-4; J gene: TRBJ2-7; D gene: TRBD1
CDR3 DNA: TGTGCCAGCAGCTCAGATCCGGGTTGGAAGAAAGCTTTCTTT; CDR3 protein: CASSSDPGWKKAFF; clone size: NA; V gene: TRBV11-2; J gene: TRBJ1-1; D gene: NA
CDR3 DNA: TGTGCCAGCAGAGTAACAGGATTCGCCCCCTACGAGCAGTACTTC; CDR3 protein: CASRVTGFAPYEQYF; clone size: NA; V gene: TRBV6-5; J gene: TRBJ2-7; D gene: NA
CDR3 DNA: TGTGCCAGCGACGGGGGCACCAACGAGCAGTACTTC; CDR3 protein: CASDGGTNEQYF; clone size: NA; V gene: TRBV2; J gene: TRBJ2-7; D gene: NA
CDR3 DNA: TGTGCCATCAGTGAGCTGAACACTGAAGCTTTCTTT; CDR3 protein: CAISELNTEAFF; clone size: once; V gene: TRBV10-3; J gene: TRBJ1-1; D gene: NA
CDR3 DNA: TGTGCTAGTGGTTCTAGCGCCTTTCCCGGGACAGATACGCAGTATTTT; CDR3 protein: CASGSSAFPGTDTQYF; clone size: NA; V gene: TRBV12-5; J gene: TRBJ2-3; D gene: NA
CDR3 DNA: TGCAGCGTTGGGGACGGAGTCTACGAGCAGTACTTC; CDR3 protein: CSVGDGVYEQYF; clone size: NA; V gene: TRBV29-1; J gene: TRBJ2-7; D gene: NA
CDR3 DNA: TGTGCCAGCAGGGAAAACGAGCAGTACTTC; CDR3 protein: CASRENEQYF; clone size: NA; V gene: TRBV6-8; J gene: TRBJ2-7; D gene: NA
CDR3 DNA: TGCGCCAGCAGCCTTTCTCAGGGGGGATACGAGCAGTACTTC; CDR3 protein: CASSLSQGGYEQYF; clone size: NA; V gene: TRBV4-1; J gene: TRBJ2-7; D gene: NA
CDR3 DNA: TGCGCCAGCAGCAGCCGGGACGGCCCGGGCCATGAGCAGTTCTTC; CDR3 protein: CASSSRDGPGHEQFF; clone size: NA; V gene: TRBV5-1; J gene: TRBJ2-1; D gene: NA
CDR3 DNA: TGTGCCAGTAGTATCCGCCGGGGGCTCGATGGCTACACCTTC; CDR3 protein: CASSIRRGLDGYTF; clone size: NA; V gene: TRBV19; J gene: TRBJ1-2; D gene: NA
CDR3 DNA: TGTGCCATCACCCCCGACGGAAACACCATATATTTT; CDR3 protein: CAITPDGNTIYF; clone size: NA; V gene: TRBV10-3; J gene: TRBJ1-3; D gene: NA
CDR3 DNA: TGTGCCAGCAGCAAAGCGCGTCACGAGCAGTACTTC; CDR3 protein: CASSKARHEQYF; clone size: NA; V gene: TRBV21-1; J gene: TRBJ2-7; D gene: NA
CDR3 DNA: TGCGCCAGCAGCTCTGACAGCTATACCTACGAGCAGTACTTC; CDR3 protein: CASSSDSYTYEQYF; clone size: NA; V gene: TRBV5-1; J gene: TRBJ2-7; D gene: NA
CDR3 DNA: TGTGCCAGCAGCTTAGTTCTAGCGGGAGGACTCGAGCAGTACTTC; CDR3 protein: CASSLVLAGGLEQYF; clone size: NA; V gene: TRBV7-9; J gene: TRBJ2-7; D gene: TRBD2
CDR3 DNA: TGTGCCAGCAGTGAAGCCCCAACAGGGATGTCCTACGAGCAGTACTTC; CDR3 protein: CASSEAPTGMSYEQYF; clone size: NA; V gene: TRBV2; J gene: TRBJ2-7; D gene: NA
CDR3 DNA: TGTGCCAGCAGCGTAGGGGAGAGAAACTATGGCTACACCTTC; CDR3 protein: CASSVGERNYGYTF; clone size: NA; V gene: TRBV9; J gene: TRBJ1-2; D gene: NA
CDR3 DNA: TGCGCCAGCAGCCAAGATCGAGCGGCGTACAATGAGCAGTTCTTC; CDR3 protein: CASSQDRAAYNEQFF; clone size: NA; V gene: TRBV4-3; J gene: TRBJ2-1; D gene: NA
CDR3 DNA: TGTGCCAGCAGCGGACAGTCTCCCCACGAGCAGTACTTC; CDR3 protein: CASSGQSPHEQYF; clone size: NA; V gene: TRBV9; J gene: TRBJ2-7; D gene: NA
CDR3 DNA: TGTGCCAGCAGTTTACCTTTGGACAGGGGGAATCAGCCCCAGCATTTT; CDR3 protein: CASSLPLDRGNQPQHF; clone size: NA; V gene: TRBV28; J gene: TRBJ1-5; D gene: TRBD1
CDR3 DNA: TGTGCCAGCAGCTCCTTACAGGGGGCGTGGACTGAAGCTTTCTTT; CDR3 protein: CASSSLQGAWTEAFF; clone size: NA; V gene: TRBV5-4; J gene: TRBJ1-1; D gene: TRBD1
CDR3 DNA: TGTGCCAGCAGCTTGGCGGTAGCGGGGGGCCTCATGGATGAGCAGTTCTTC; CDR3 protein: CASSLAVAGGLMDEQFF; clone size: NA; V gene: TRBV7-9; J gene: TRBJ2-1; D gene: TRBD2
CDR3 DNA: TGTGCCAGCAGTTTAAGTACAGGGAAGAACACTGAAGCTTTCTTT; CDR3 protein: CASSLSTGKNTEAFF; clone size: once; V gene: TRBV27; J gene: TRBJ1-1; D gene: NA